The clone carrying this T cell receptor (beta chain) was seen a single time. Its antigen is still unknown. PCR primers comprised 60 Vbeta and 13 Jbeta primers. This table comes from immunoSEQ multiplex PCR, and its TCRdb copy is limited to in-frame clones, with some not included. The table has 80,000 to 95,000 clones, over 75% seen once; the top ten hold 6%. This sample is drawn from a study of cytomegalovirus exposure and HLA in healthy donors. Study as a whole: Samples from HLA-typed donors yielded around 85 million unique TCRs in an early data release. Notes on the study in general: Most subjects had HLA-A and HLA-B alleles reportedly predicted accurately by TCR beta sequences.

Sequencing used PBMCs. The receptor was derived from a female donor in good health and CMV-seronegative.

This chain's CDR3 is CASSSWGQGSGNEQFF. CDR3 nucleotide sequence: TGCGCCAGCAGCTCTTGGGGACAGGGTAGTGGCAATGAGCAGTTCTTC. The V gene is TRBV5-1, the J gene TRBJ2-1; 9 bases are shared with TRBD1. The CDR3 totals 16 residues. Germline values: CDR1 SGHRS, CDR2 YFSETQ. Trimming cost V 3 bases and J 6 bases; bases outside gene matches: 10.